This T cell receptor beta chain was recovered during a study of patients and donors after allogeneic stem cell transplantation. This clonotype turned up a few times. A single record per CDR3 protein comes from TCRdb applying MiXCR to the RT-PCR reads. The table includes approximately 170,000 distinct CDR3 sequences, approximately 24% detected once. V lost 0 bases and J 1 base, leaving 6 bases between the germline ends. Germline V gene sequence: CDR1 SGHNT, CDR2 YYREEE (reference sequence). The CDR3 has 14 residues. V usage is TRBV5-4 and J usage is TRBJ2-3, with a weak D call TRBD1 (5 bases). Sequencing used blood, either unsorted or a sorted T cell fraction (not recorded which). The sequence was collected from a human donor who was either an allogeneic HSCT recipient or a stem cell or donor lymphocyte infusion donor (not recorded which). It is not recorded whose cells these are; they may come from a transplant donor. Here the CDR3 reads CASSLGQRTDTQYF. DNA of the CDR3: TGTGCCAGCAGCTTGGGACAGCGCACAGATACGCAGTATTTT.